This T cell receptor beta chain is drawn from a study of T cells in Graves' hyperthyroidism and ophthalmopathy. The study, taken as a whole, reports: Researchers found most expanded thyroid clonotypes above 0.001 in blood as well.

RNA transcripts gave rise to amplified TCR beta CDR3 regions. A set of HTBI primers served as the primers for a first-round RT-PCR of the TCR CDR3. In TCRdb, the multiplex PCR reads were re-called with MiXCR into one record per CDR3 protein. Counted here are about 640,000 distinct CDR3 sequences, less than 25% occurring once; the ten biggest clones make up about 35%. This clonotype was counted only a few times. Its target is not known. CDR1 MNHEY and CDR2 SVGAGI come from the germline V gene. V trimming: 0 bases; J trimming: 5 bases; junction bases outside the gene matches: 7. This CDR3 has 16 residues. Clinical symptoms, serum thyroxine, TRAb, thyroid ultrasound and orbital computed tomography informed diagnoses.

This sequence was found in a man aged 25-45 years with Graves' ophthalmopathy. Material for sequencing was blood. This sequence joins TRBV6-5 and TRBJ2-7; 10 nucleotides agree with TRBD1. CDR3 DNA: TGTGCCAGCAGTTACTCGGGACAGGGGCTCGTGAACGAGCAGTACTTC. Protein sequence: CASSYSGQGLVNEQYF.